The sequence of this T cell receptor (beta chain) was determined in a study of synovial regulatory T cells in juvenile arthritis (dated by TCRdb to between 2014 and 2017). The study in broad terms: Among the sequenced patients, a few were classified as therapy-naive, methotrexate plus infliximab was given to one, methotrexate was given to about 6, and treatment information was unavailable for one. Using matched patient samples, the researchers compared TCRbeta CDR3 repertoires across three groups: blood iaTreg cells, other blood Treg cells and synovial fluid Treg cells. Effector T cell subsets were also sequenced in the study cohort for comparisons, but only blood and synovial fluid Treg cells are covered by the Treg dataset alone. The TCR repertoire comparisons covered Treg and Teff subsets from roughly twelve JIA patients with active disease. General study outcomes and caveats: TCR diversity was lower in blood iaTreg cells than in other blood Treg cells, which is consistent with antigen-driven expansion. Synovial Treg cells shared more CDR3 sequences with iaTreg cells than with other blood Treg cells; Chao-Jaccard similarity confirmed closer relation. Across patients, iaTreg TCR repertoires were largely private, and these iaTreg repertoires partially overlapped with synovial Teff and blood CPL repertoires.

The library was made by the immunoSEQ multiplex PCR assay. TCRbeta CDR3 sequencing was performed by Adaptive Biotechnologies. The authors processed their data as follows. Repertoire similarity used the Chao-modified Jaccard index and median clonotype overlap from 200 random subsamples at equal sample size. The similarity analyses were based on either productive nucleotide sequences or amino acid sequences translated in silico. Hierarchical clustering with single linkage and t-SNE based on Chao-modified Jaccard distances were applied for the comparison of repertoires. Repertoire diversity was measured with the Renyi index after sample size normalisation across a range of alpha values. Drawn from immuneACCESS, this table holds only the in-frame rearrangements with V and J called that TCRdb kept. Clones are partly lost; checked studies trace under half to an unresolved V gene and leave the rest unexplained. V and J calls and clone size are as listed in that table; D and trimming were resolved from the DNA. The sample's own table lists roughly 8,000 clones. The ten largest clonotypes hold roughly 1.8% of the sample.

TCR repertoires were obtained from about 11 juvenile idiopathic arthritis patients with active disease who had not reached inactive disease, of whom 3 were polyarticular and 8 were oligoarticular. A median age of roughly 11 years (range 2.4-22.9) and a median disease duration of about 7 years (range 0.2-19.1) were recorded for the TCR-sequenced patients. The samples used for TCR repertoire analysis were collected at two centres in Italy. Peripheral blood mononuclear cells were separated on a Histopaque-1077 density gradient and then cryopreserved in roughly 90% FCS with around 10% DMSO. A remark on this clone: This clone's antigen is unknown.

The CDR3 runs 14 amino acids, cysteine and phenylalanine included. No DNA appears here. CDR1 and CDR2 (SNHLY, FYNNEI) derive from the germline V gene. The rearrangement joined TRBV2 to TRBJ2-3; TCRdb proposes TRBD2, but this gene call is untestable without DNA. Sequencing was done on a sample of Treg cells from blood. Taken with the paper, the label for cell subset or site translates to: remaining (HLA-DR-negative) circulating blood Treg cells. The receptor's source is a donor younger than 30 with juvenile idiopathic arthritis. The CDR3: CASRILTSMGTQYF.